The TCR beta chain under discussion was sequenced for a study of technical replicates of blood from a handful of donors. Sequenced by immunoSEQ multiplex PCR; TCRdb stores in-frame clones only, minus some. The repertoire has some 93,000 clones, around 95% of them found once; the top ten carry approximately 0.25%. Material for sequencing was T cells isolated from PBMCs. The clonotype was recovered from a human donor in good health.

CDR3 sequence (DNA): TGTGCCAGTAGTACCAGTATTAGCAATCAGCCCCAGCATTTT. The encoded protein is CASSTSISNQPQHF. The chain recombines TRBV19 with TRBJ1-5; D unclear. V was pared by 4 bases and J by 0 bases, with 7 bases between. CDR3 length: 14 residues. In germline, CDR1 is LNHDA, CDR2 SQIVND (reference sequence).